Below, 28 T cell receptor beta chains from the same sample are listed, as sequenced in a study of blood T cell repertoires in COVID-19. Assay used: immunoSEQ multiplex PCR; TCRdb lists only in-frame clones, some missing. The data show about 370,000 clones, 90% seen once. The sample was peripheral blood. These receptors were taken from a young man with active or convalescent COVID-19.

This chain joins TRBV7-3 and TRBJ2-2; possible D gene TRBD2, 6 bases. With 5 bases removed from V and 7 bases from J, the gap between germline ends came to 17 bases. The CDR3 has 15 residues. Germline CDR1 reads SGHTA; CDR2 reads FQGTGA. The CDR3 loop is CASSPWVAGGGELFF. The CDR3 bases are TGTGCCAGCAGCCCCTGGGTAGCCGGGGGCGGGGAGCTGTTTTTT. The complete variable domain, with remaining parts taken from reference TRBV7-3 and TRBJ2-2, reads GAGVSQTPSNKVTEKGKYVELRCDPISGHTALYWYRQSLGQGPEFLIYFQGTGAADDSGLPNDRFFAVRPEGSVSTLKIQRTERGDSAVYLCASSPWVAGGGELFFGEGSRLTVL.

The rearrangement links TRBV30 to TRBJ2-7, with D possibly being TRBD1 (7 bases). The V gene lost 5 bases and the J gene lost 3 bases, with 14 bases spanning the gap. From germline, CDR1 is GTSNPN and CDR2 SVGIG (reference sequence). The CDR3 extends over 13 amino acids. The CDR3 reads CAWGRGDLYEQYF. CDR3 in DNA: TGTGCCTGGGGCAGGGGGGACCTCTACGAGCAGTACTTC.

The sample holds many counts of this clone. The rearrangement joins TRBV2 to TRBJ1-6; a possible D gene is TRBD1 (6 bases). V was trimmed by 3 bases and J by 9 bases, leaving 12 bases between them. CDR3 size: 14 residues. Germline-derived CDR1 and CDR2 are SNHLY and FYNNEI. In nucleotides, the CDR3 is TGTGCCAGCAGTGATCAGGGGCTGGGTTCACCCCTCCACTTT. It is translated as CASSDQGLGSPLHF. The entire variable domain, with the rest obtained from reference TRBV2 and TRBJ1-6, is as follows: EPEVTQTPSHQVTQMGQEVILRCVPISNHLYFYWYRQILGQKVEFLVSFYNNEISEKSEIFDDQFSVERPDGSNFTLKIRSTKLEDSAMYFCASSDQGLGSPLHFGNGTRLTVT.

The CDR3 loop reads CATSDPGQGLGTQYF. The CDR3 DNA is TGTGCCACCAGTGATCCGGGACAGGGGCTCGGGACCCAGTACTTC. J is TRBJ2-5 and V is TRBV24-1; TRBD1 matches 10 bases. The CDR3 is 15 residues long. Germline assignment: CDR1 KGHDR and CDR2 SFDVKD. V was clipped by 3 bases and J by 7 bases; unmatched bases: 7.

The CDR3 loop reads CATARNMNTEAFF. Here the CDR3 DNA reads TGTGCCACCGCCAGGAACATGAACACTGAAGCTTTCTTT. J is TRBJ1-1 and V is TRBV15; no definite D call. Trimming took 8 bases from V and 0 from J, leaving 10 bases between them. The CDR3 sequence is 13 residues long. Germline lookup yields CDR1 LNHNV and CDR2 YYDKDF (reference sequence).

This rearrangement joins TRBV2 to TRBJ2-2; D is possibly TRBD2 (6 bases). Deletions cut 7 bases from V and 0 bases from J, with 18 bases between. This CDR3 comprises 17 residues. From germline, CDR1 is SNHLY and CDR2 FYNNEI. The CDR3 region has the DNA TGTGCCAGCAATTGGGTGAGGGTAGCGGCGAACACCGGGGAGCTGTTTTTT. Residues: CASNWVRVAANTGELFF.

The chain recombines TRBV29-1 with TRBJ2-1; 11 nucleotides align to TRBD1. CDR1 and CDR2 from the germline V gene are SQVTM and ANQGSEA. There are 13 residues in the CDR3. V was clipped by 7 bases and J by 7 bases; unmatched bases: 6. Written as DNA, the CDR3 is TGCAGCGCTGGGACAGGGGGTGTGAATGAGCAGTTCTTC. Protein sequence: CSAGTGGVNEQFF.

This chain connects TRBV9 to TRBJ2-7, with D tentatively TRBD1 (6 bases). V dropped 3 bases and J dropped 3 bases, with 13 bases sitting between them. Per the germline V gene, CDR1 is SGDLS and CDR2 is YYNGEE. The CDR3 extends over 14 amino acids. The CDR3, as DNA: TGTGCCAGCAGCGCCCAGGGGAGAGGCTACGAGCAGTACTTC. Its translation is CASSAQGRGYEQYF.

The chain recombines TRBV4-2 with TRBJ2-7, with D hard to call. Trimming took off 5 bases at V and 0 bases at J, with 5 bases between the two ends. Germline V lookup: CDR1 LGHNA, CDR2 YNFKEQ. CDR3 length: 12 amino acids. CDR3 residues: CASSSSSYEQYF. CDR3 DNA: TGTGCCAGCAGCTCCAGCTCCTACGAGCAGTACTTC.

V gene TRBV5-1 combines with J gene TRBJ2-1; 11 nucleotides align to TRBD2. Germline assignment: CDR1 SGHRS and CDR2 YFSETQ. The V gene end was trimmed by 4 bases and the J gene end by 7 bases; junction bases not matched to a gene: 13. The CDR3 loop spans 17 amino acids. The CDR3: CASSGRTSGSYENEQFF. The CDR3 DNA is TGCGCCAGCAGCGGGAGGACTAGCGGGTCATACGAGAATGAGCAGTTCTTC.

In this sample, this clone turned up a few times. In nucleotides, the CDR3 is TGTGCCAGCAGAGGACTAGTGAACACCGGGGAGCTGTTTTTT. Residues: CASRGLVNTGELFF. V is TRBV2 and J is TRBJ2-2, with 7 bases matching TRBD2. Trimming took 6 bases from V and 1 from J; bases not matched to a gene: 2. The V gene's germline CDR1 is SNHLY and CDR2 FYNNEI. This CDR3 contains 14 residues.

This rearrangement joins TRBV2 to TRBJ1-1, with 10 bases matching TRBD1. CDR1 is SNHLY, CDR2 FYNNEI, per germline. The CDR3 length is 16 residues. V dropped 6 bases and J dropped 1; count of bases not matched to a gene: 8. The CDR3 here is CASRPRDRGGNTEAFF. DNA of the CDR3: TGTGCCAGCAGGCCTCGGGACAGGGGTGGGAACACTGAAGCTTTCTTT.

V usage is TRBV27 and J usage is TRBJ1-5; D possibly corresponds to TRBD1 (5 bases). There are 13 residues in the CDR3. CDR1 MNHEY and CDR2 SMNVEV come from the germline V gene (reference sequence). Trimming took off 7 bases at V and 4 bases at J, with 11 bases between the two ends. CDR3 protein: CASTTGKNQPQHF. The DNA of the CDR3 is TGTGCCAGCACTACAGGAAAGAATCAGCCCCAGCATTTT.

The gene calls are TRBV13 and TRBJ2-1; 11 bases are shared with TRBD2. The ends lost 7 bases at V and 1 base at J; junction bases unmatched: 12. This CDR3 region has 18 residues. Germline-derived CDR1 and CDR2 are PRHDT and FYEKMQ (reference sequence). This CDR3 reads CASKGTSGPTPSYNEQFF. The CDR3 nucleotides are TGTGCCAGCAAAGGGACTAGCGGTCCTACACCATCCTACAATGAGCAGTTCTTC.

The chain carries TRBV6-5 and TRBJ1-2, with D maybe TRBD1 (6 bases). This CDR3 spans 16 amino acids. From germline, CDR1 is MNHEY and CDR2 SVGAGI. Trimming removed 0 bases at V and 4 bases at J, with 15 bases between. In nucleotides, the CDR3 is TGTGCCAGCAGTTACTCGAGGTGGACAGAGGGCTATGGCTACACCTTC. Its translation is CASSYSRWTEGYGYTF.

This chain joins TRBV7-8 and TRBJ2-7; a possible D gene is TRBD1 (5 bases). Trimming cost V 4 bases and J 2 bases, with 12 bases left between them. Germline loops: CDR1 SGHVS, CDR2 FQNEAQ. The CDR3 is 14 residues long. The CDR3 here is CASSSSGLPYEQYF. In DNA form, the CDR3 reads TGTGCCAGCAGCTCGTCAGGGTTACCCTACGAGCAGTACTTC.

The chain joins TRBV6-2 or TRBV6-3 to TRBJ2-5; 10 bases are shared with TRBD2. With V trimmed by 2 bases and J by 1 base, 4 bases remained unmatched. CDR3 length equals 16 residues. Per the germline V gene, CDR1 is MNHEY and CDR2 is SVGEGT. The CDR3 DNA follows: TGTGCCAGCAGTTACACTGGACTAGCGGCCCAAGAGACCCAGTACTTC. Translated, it gives CASSYTGLAAQETQYF.

This clone was counted a single time. The chain combines TRBV11-3 with TRBJ2-1; D is possibly TRBD2 (6 bases). CDR3 length equals 14 residues. Germline CDR1 SGHNT, CDR2 YENEEA. The V and J ends lost 5 bases and 4 bases respectively, with 12 bases between them. The CDR3 DNA reads TGTGCCAGCAGCCGGACTACCTCATACAATGAGCAGTTCTTC. It yields the protein CASSRTTSYNEQFF. The full variable domain, rest sourced from reference TRBV11-3 and TRBJ2-1, is EAGVVQSPRYKIIEKKQPVAFWCNPISGHNTLYWYLQNLGQGPELLIRYENEEAVDDSQLPKDRFSAERLKGVDSTLKIQPAELGDSAVYLCASSRTTSYNEQFFGPGTRLTVL.

The rearrangement joins TRBV29-1 to TRBJ1-2; D gene unclear. This CDR3 spans 14 amino acids. The germline V and J ends were trimmed by 6 bases and 5 bases, with 19 bases remaining between them. The germline CDR1 and CDR2 sequences are SQVTM and ANQGSEA. The CDR3 region has the DNA TGCAGCGTACCCTGGGGTGCGGGGTCGTATGGCTACACCTTC. Amino acids: CSVPWGAGSYGYTF. Filled out from reference TRBV29-1 and TRBJ1-2, the complete variable domain reads SAVISQKPSRDICQRGTSLTIQCQVDSQVTMMFWYRQQPGQSLTLIATANQGSEATYESGFVIDKFPISRPNLTFSTLTVSNMSPEDSSIYLCSVPWGAGSYGYTFGSGTRLTVV.

The CDR3 sequence is CASSTSGGRPGNTIYF. The DNA of the CDR3 is TGTGCCAGCAGCACGTCAGGGGGACGTCCTGGAAACACCATATATTTT. V is TRBV13 and J is TRBJ1-3, with 7 bases aligning to TRBD1. Trimming at V came to 5 bases and at J to 2 bases, leaving 9 bases not matched to a gene. This CDR3 is built from 16 residues. Germline V gene sequence: CDR1 PRHDT, CDR2 FYEKMQ (reference sequence).

The chain couples TRBV5-5 to TRBJ1-1, with a tentative D call TRBD1 (6 bases). The CDR3 extends over 14 amino acids. V gave up 1 base and J gave up 1 base, with 8 bases separating them. Germline V gene sequence: CDR1 SGHKS, CDR2 YYEKEE (reference sequence). The CDR3 bases are TGTGCCAGCAGCTTGACAGGGCCGAACACTGAAGCTTTCTTT. It is translated as CASSLTGPNTEAFF.

V gene TRBV4-2 combines with J gene TRBJ2-1, with TRBD1 as a possible D gene (5 bases). The germline V gene has CDR1 LGHNA and CDR2 YNFKEQ. The CDR3 runs to 16 residues. V lost 0 bases, J lost 10 bases, and 19 bases lay in between. CDR3 amino acids: CASSQDGQGYSDEQFF. The CDR3 coding sequence is TGTGCCAGCAGCCAAGATGGGCAGGGTTATTCGGACGAGCAGTTCTTC.

The gene calls are TRBV19 and TRBJ2-7, with D possibly TRBD1 on 5 matching bases. Germline values: CDR1 LNHDA, CDR2 SQIVND (reference sequence). The length of the CDR3 is 14 residues. V lost 5 bases and J 4 bases, leaving 15 bases between the germline ends. The CDR3 protein is CASSPVRGSYEQYF. CDR3 bases: TGTGCCAGTAGTCCCGTTAGGGGTAGTTACGAGCAGTACTTC. The whole variable domain, filled in from reference TRBV19 and TRBJ2-7, reads DGGITQSPKYLFRKEGQNVTLSCEQNLNHDAMYWYRQDPGQGLRLIYYSQIVNDFQKGDIAEGYSVSREKKESFPLTVTSAQKNPTAFYLCASSPVRGSYEQYFGPGTRLTVT.

The chain is built from TRBV7-2 and TRBJ2-3; perhaps TRBD1 as D (6 bases). The CDR3 length is 15 residues. Trimming removed 5 bases from V and 1 base from J, with 13 bases in between. Germline V gene sequence: CDR1 SGHTA, CDR2 FQGNSA. In DNA, the CDR3 is TGTGCCAGCAGCAGCAGGACAGTCGGCACAGATACGCAGTATTTT. Translating gives CASSSRTVGTDTQYF.

The J gene is TRBJ2-2, the V gene TRBV28; 8 bases are shared with TRBD2. There are 16 residues in the CDR3. The V segment lost 7 bases and the J segment 3 bases; nucleotides outside the gene matches: 10. Germline V gives CDR1 MDHEN, CDR2 SYDVKM. CDR3 residues: CASTRGGLLYTGELFF. CDR3 coding DNA: TGTGCCAGCACTCGGGGGGGGCTGCTCTACACCGGGGAGCTGTTTTTT. Full variable domain (missing parts from reference TRBV28 and TRBJ2-2): DVKVTQSSRYLVKRTGEKVFLECVQDMDHENMFWYRQDPGLGLRLIYFSYDVKMKEKGDIPEGYSVSREKKERFSLILESASTNQTSMYLCASTRGGLLYTGELFFGEGSRLTVL.

The genes are TRBV6-5 and TRBJ2-1, with D possibly being TRBD2 (5 bases). The CDR3 runs 16 residues. CDR1 and CDR2 from the germline V gene are MNHEY and SVGAGI. The V end lost 4 bases, the J end lost 2 bases, and 15 bases lay between the germline ends. DNA for the CDR3: TGTGCCAGCAGTTCACGCAGCGGTGGAACCTACAATGAGCAGTTCTTC. Encoded protein: CASSSRSGGTYNEQFF.

This sequence joins TRBV28 and TRBJ2-7, with D perhaps TRBD1 (5 bases). Looked up from germline, CDR1 is MDHEN and CDR2 is SYDVKM. Trimming pared 10 bases from V and 2 bases from J, leaving 21 bases between. The CDR3 loop spans 15 amino acids. The CDR3 here is CATGTSEDSTYEQYF. The CDR3 DNA reads TGTGCCACCGGTACATCGGAAGACAGTACCTACGAGCAGTACTTC.

Points on this clone: This specimen includes other DNA sequences encoding the same CDR3. The J gene is TRBJ2-1, the V gene TRBV20-1; perhaps TRBD1 as D (5 bases). V was clipped by 3 bases and J by 3 bases, with 9 bases between them. Looked up from germline, CDR1 is DFQATT and CDR2 is SNEGSKA (reference sequence). This CDR3 contains 13 residues. The CDR3 sequence: CSASLQVYNEQFF. Written as DNA, the CDR3 is TGCAGTGCTAGTCTACAGGTCTACAATGAGCAGTTCTTC.